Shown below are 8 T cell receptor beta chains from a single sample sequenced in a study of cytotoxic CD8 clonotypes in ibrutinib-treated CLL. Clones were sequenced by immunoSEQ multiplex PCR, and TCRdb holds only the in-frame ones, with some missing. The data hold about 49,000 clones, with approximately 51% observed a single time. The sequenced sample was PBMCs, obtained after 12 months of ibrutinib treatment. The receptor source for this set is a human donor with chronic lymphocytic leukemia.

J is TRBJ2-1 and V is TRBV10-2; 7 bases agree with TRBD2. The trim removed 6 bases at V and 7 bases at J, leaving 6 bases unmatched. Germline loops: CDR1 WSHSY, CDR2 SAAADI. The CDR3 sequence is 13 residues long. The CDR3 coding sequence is TGCGCCAGCAGGGGGGACGGGGGGAATGAGCAGTTCTTC. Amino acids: CASRGDGGNEQFF.

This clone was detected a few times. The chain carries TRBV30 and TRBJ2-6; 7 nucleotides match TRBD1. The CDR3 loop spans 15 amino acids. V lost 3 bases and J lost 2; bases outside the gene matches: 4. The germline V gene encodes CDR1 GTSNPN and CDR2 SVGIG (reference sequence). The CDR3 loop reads CAWRPTGAGANVLTF. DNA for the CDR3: TGTGCCTGGAGGCCAACAGGGGCTGGGGCCAACGTCCTGACTTTC.

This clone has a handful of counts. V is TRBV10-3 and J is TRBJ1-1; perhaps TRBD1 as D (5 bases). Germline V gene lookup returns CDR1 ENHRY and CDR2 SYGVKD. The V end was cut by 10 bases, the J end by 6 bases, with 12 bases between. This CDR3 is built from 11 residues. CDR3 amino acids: CATMDTSEAFF. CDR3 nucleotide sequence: TGTGCCACCATGGACACATCTGAAGCTTTCTTT.

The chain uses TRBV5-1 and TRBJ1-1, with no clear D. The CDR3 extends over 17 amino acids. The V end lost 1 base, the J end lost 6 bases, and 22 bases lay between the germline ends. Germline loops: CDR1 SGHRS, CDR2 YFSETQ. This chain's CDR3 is CASSLLVGSAVRSEAFF. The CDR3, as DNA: TGCGCCAGCAGCTTGTTGGTGGGTAGCGCAGTTCGCTCTGAAGCTTTCTTT.

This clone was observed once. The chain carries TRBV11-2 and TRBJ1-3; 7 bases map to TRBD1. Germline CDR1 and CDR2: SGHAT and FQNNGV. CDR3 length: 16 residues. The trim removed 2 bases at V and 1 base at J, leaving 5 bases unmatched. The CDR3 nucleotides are TGTGCCAGCAGCTTAAGCTTGACAGGGTCTGGAAACACCATATATTTT. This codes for CASSLSLTGSGNTIYF.

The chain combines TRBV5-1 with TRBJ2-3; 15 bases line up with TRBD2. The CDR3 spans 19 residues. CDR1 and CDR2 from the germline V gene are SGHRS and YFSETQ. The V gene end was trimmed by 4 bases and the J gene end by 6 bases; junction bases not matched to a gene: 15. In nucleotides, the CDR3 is TGCGCCAGCAGCACAGGACTAGCGGGAGGGCAAGGGGGCCGGGATACGCAGTATTTT. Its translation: CASSTGLAGGQGGRDTQYF.

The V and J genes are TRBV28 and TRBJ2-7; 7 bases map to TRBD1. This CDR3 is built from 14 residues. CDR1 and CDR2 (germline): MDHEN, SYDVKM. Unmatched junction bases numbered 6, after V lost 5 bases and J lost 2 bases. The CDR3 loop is CASSTYRGTYEQYF. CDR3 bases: TGTGCCAGCAGTACTTACAGGGGAACCTACGAGCAGTACTTC.

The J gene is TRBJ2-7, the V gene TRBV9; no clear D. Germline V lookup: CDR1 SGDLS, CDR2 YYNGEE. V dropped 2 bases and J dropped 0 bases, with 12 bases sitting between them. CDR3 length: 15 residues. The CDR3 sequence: CASSVYEDSSYEQYF. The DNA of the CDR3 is TGTGCCAGCAGCGTGTACGAGGATAGCTCCTACGAGCAGTACTTC.